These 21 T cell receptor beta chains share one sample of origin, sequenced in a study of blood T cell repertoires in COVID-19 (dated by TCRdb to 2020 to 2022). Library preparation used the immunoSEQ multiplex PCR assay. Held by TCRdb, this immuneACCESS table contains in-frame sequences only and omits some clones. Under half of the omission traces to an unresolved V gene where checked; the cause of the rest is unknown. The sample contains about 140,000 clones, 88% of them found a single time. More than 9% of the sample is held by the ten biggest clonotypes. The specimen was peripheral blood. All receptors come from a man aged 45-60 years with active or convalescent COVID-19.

DNA of the CDR3: TGCGCCAGCAGCCTAACTAGCGGCCCGAACACCGGGGAGCTGTTTTTT. This gives the protein CASSLTSGPNTGELFF. The genes are TRBV5-1 and TRBJ2-2; 8 nucleotides align to TRBD2. Looked up from germline, CDR1 is SGHRS and CDR2 is YFSETQ. V lost 4 bases, J lost 0 bases, and 5 bases stayed unmatched. The CDR3 totals 16 residues.

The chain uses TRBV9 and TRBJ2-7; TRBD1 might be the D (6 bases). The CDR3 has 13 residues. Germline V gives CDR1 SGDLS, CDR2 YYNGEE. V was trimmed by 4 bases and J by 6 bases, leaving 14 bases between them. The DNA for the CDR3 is TGTGCCAGCAGCTTCAACAGGGACGGCGAGCAGTACTTC. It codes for CASSFNRDGEQYF. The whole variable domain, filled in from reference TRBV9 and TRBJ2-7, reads DSGVTQTPKHLITATGQRVTLRCSPRSGDLSVYWYQQSLDQGLQFLIQYYNGEERAKGNILERFSAQQFPDLHSELNLSSLELGDSALYFCASSFNRDGEQYFGPGTRLTVT.

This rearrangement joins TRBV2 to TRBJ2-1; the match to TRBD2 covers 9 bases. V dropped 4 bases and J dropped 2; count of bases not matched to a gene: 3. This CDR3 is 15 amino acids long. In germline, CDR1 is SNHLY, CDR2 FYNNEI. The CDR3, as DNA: TGTGCCAGCAGTGCGACTAGCGGCACCTACAATGAGCAGTTCTTC. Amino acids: CASSATSGTYNEQFF.

This CDR3 reads CASRPSQGWNSPLHF. CDR3 DNA: TGTGCCAGCAGACCGTCTCAGGGGTGGAATTCACCCCTCCACTTT. The chain is built from TRBV3-1 (or the pseudogene TRBV3-2) and TRBJ1-6; a possible D gene is TRBD1 (6 bases). The CDR3 consists of 15 residues. V dropped 6 bases and J dropped 7 bases, with 16 bases sitting between them. Germline CDR1 LGHDT, CDR2 YNNKEL (reference sequence).

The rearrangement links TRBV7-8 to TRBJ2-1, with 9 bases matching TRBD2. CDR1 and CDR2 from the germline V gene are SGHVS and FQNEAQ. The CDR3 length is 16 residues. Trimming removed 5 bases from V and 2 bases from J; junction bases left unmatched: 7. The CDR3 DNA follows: TGTGCCAGCAGCACCTATATAGCGGGAGCCTACAATGAGCAGTTCTTC. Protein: CASSTYIAGAYNEQFF. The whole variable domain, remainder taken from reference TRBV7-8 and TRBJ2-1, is GAGVSQSPRYKVAKRGQDVALRCDPISGHVSLFWYQQALGQGPEFLTYFQNEAQLDKSGLPSDRFFAERPEGSVSTLKIQRTQQEDSAVYLCASSTYIAGAYNEQFFGPGTRLTVL.

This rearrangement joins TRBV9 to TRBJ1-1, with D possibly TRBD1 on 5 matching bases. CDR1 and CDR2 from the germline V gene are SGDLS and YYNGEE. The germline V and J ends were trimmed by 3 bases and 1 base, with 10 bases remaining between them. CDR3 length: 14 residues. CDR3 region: CASSAWGGNTEAFF. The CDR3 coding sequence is TGTGCCAGCAGCGCCTGGGGGGGGAACACTGAAGCTTTCTTT.

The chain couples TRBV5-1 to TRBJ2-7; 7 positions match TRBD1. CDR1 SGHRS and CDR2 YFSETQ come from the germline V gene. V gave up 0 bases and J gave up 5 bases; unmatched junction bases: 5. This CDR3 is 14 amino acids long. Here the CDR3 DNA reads TGCGCCAGCAGCTTGGGTGGGACAGTTAACGAGCAGTACTTC. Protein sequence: CASSLGGTVNEQYF.

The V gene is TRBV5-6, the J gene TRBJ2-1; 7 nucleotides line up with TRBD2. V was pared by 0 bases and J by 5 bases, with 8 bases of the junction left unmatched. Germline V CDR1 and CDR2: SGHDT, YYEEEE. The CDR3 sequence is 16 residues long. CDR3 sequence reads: CASSLVRGSRHNEQFF. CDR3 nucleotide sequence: TGTGCCAGCAGCTTGGTTCGCGGGAGTAGGCACAATGAGCAGTTCTTC.

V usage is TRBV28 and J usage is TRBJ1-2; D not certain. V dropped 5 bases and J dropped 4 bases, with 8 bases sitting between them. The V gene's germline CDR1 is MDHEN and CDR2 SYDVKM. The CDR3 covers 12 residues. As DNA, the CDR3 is TGTGCCAGCAGTCCCGGGATCTATGGCTACACCTTC. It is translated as CASSPGIYGYTF.

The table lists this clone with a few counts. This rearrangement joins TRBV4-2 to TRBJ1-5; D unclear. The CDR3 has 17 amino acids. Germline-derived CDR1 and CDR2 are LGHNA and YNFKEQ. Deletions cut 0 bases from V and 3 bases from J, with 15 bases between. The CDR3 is CASSQDSRGLTNQPQHF. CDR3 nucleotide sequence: TGTGCCAGCAGCCAAGATTCAAGAGGGCTTACCAATCAGCCCCAGCATTTT.

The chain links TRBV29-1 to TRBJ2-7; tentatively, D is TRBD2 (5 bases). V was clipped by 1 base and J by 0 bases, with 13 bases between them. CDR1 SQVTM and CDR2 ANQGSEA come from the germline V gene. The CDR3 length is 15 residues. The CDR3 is CSVEVGEGTSYEQYF. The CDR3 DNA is TGCAGCGTTGAAGTAGGAGAGGGTACCTCCTACGAGCAGTACTTC.

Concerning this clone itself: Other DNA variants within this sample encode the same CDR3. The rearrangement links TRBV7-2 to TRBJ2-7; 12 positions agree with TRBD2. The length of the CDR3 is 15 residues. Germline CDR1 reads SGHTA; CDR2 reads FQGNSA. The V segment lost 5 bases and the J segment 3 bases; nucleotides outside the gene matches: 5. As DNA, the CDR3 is TGTGCCAGCAGCCTGGGACTAGCGGGCGTCTACGAGCAGTACTTC. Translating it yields CASSLGLAGVYEQYF.

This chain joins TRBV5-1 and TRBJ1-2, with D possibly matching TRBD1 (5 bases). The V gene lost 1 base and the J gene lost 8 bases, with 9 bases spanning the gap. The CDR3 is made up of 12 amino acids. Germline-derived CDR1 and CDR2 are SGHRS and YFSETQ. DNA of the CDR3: TGCGCCAGCAGCTTGCCAGGGAACGGCTACACCTTC. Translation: CASSLPGNGYTF.

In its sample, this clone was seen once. The CDR3 here is CASSLASGNSYEQYF. CDR3 nucleotide sequence: TGCGCCAGCAGCTTGGCTAGCGGGAACTCCTACGAGCAGTACTTC. This rearrangement joins TRBV5-1 to TRBJ2-7; 9 bases are shared with TRBD2. The V gene's germline CDR1 is SGHRS and CDR2 YFSETQ. The junction had 1 base not matched to a gene; V was cut back by 0 bases and J by 0 bases. The CDR3 length is 15 residues.

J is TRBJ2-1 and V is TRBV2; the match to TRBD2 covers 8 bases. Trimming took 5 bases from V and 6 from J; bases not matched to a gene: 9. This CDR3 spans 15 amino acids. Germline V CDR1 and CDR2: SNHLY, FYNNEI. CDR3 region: CASSKSGSALNEQFF. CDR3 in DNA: TGTGCCAGCAGTAAGAGCGGGAGCGCACTCAATGAGCAGTTCTTC.

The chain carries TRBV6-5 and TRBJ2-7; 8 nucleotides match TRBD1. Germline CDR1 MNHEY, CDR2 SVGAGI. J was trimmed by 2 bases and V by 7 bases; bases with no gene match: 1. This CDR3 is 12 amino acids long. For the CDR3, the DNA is TGTGCCAGCAAGGACAGGGCCTACGAGCAGTACTTC. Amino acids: CASKDRAYEQYF.

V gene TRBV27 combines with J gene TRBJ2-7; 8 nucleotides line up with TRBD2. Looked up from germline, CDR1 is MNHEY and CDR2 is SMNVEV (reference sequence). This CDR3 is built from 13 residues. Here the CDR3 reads CATGASGYHEQYF. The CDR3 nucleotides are TGTGCTACCGGGGCTAGCGGGTACCACGAGCAGTACTTC.

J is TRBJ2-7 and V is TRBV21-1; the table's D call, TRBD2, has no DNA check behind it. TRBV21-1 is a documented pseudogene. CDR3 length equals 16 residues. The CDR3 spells CASSNYGGIDDYEQYF. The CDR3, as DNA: TGTGCCAGCAGCAATTATGGCGGGATCGATGACTACGAGCAGTACTTC.

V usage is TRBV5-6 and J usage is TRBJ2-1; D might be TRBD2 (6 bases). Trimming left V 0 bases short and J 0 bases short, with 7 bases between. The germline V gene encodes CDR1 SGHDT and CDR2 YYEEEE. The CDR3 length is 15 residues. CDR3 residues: CASSLVGSSYNEQFF. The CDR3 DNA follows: TGTGCCAGCAGCTTGGTCGGGAGCTCCTACAATGAGCAGTTCTTC.

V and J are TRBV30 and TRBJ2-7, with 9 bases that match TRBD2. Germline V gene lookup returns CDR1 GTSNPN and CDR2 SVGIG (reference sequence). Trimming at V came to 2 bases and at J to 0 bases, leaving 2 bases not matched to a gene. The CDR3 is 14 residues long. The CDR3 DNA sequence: TGTGCCTGGAGTAGAGCGGGAGGCTCCTACGAGCAGTACTTC. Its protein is CAWSRAGGSYEQYF.

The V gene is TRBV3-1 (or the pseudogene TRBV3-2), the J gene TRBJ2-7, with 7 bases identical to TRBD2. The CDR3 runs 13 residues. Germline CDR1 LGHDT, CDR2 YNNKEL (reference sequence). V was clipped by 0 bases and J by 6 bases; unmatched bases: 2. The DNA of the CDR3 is TGTGCCAGCAGCCAAGAGGGCGGGGGCGAGCAGTACTTC. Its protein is CASSQEGGGEQYF.